These 15 T cell receptor beta chains originate from one sample sequenced in a study of blood T cell repertoires in COVID-19. Assay: immunoSEQ multiplex PCR; the TCRdb copy retains only in-frame clones and omits some. The table includes approximately 140,000 clones, 75% to 90% detected once. Material for sequencing was peripheral blood. The receptors here all came from a man between 18 and 35 years old with COVID-19, enrolled during active disease.

The V call is TRBV11-2, the J call TRBJ2-5; 11 bases map to TRBD1. Trimming at V came to 4 bases and at J to 2 bases, leaving 3 bases not matched to a gene. Germline V CDR1 and CDR2: SGHAT, FQNNGV. This CDR3 comprises 15 residues. CDR3 coding DNA: TGTGCCAGCAGCTCGGGGGACAGGGGGCAAGAGACCCAGTACTTC. It translates to CASSSGDRGQETQYF.

The CDR3 here is CASSLVLESGANVLTF. The CDR3 DNA reads as TGTGCCAGCAGTTTAGTTTTAGAGTCTGGGGCCAACGTCCTGACTTTC. This chain uses TRBV28 with TRBJ2-6; D gene unclear. Between the trimmed V and J ends, which lost 2 bases and 1 base, there was a span of 9 bases. Germline CDR1 reads MDHEN; CDR2 reads SYDVKM. The CDR3 spans 16 residues.

This chain uses TRBV5-6 with TRBJ2-1, with D possibly being TRBD2 (6 bases). Trimming shortened V by 6 bases and J by 9 bases, and 10 bases separated the two germline ends. CDR1 is SGHDT, CDR2 YYEEEE, per germline. The CDR3 runs 11 residues. The CDR3 DNA follows: TGTGCCAGCACCCGGAGGGGTGAGCAGTTCTTC. This encodes CASTRRGEQFF.

On this clone: The junction and the germline gene differ at one end; a read error may be behind it. CDR3 residues: CASSPPGLYGEKLLF. The CDR3 bases are TGTGCCAGCAGCCCCCCGGGACTTTATGGTGAAAAACTGCTTTTT. This rearrangement joins TRBV6-2 or TRBV6-3 to TRBJ1-4, with D possibly being TRBD1 (5 bases). Germline V gene lookup returns CDR1 MNHEY and CDR2 SVGEGT. The CDR3 sequence is 15 residues long.

The chain combines TRBV7-2 with TRBJ1-6; 9 bases match TRBD1. With V trimmed by 5 bases and J by 11 bases, 13 bases remained unmatched. Germline CDR1 SGHTA, CDR2 FQGNSA. This CDR3 spans 16 amino acids. CDR3 loop: CASSPGGGQGGTPLHF. Here the CDR3 DNA reads TGTGCCAGCAGCCCGGGGGGGGGACAGGGCGGTACACCCCTCCACTTT.

The chain joins TRBV6-2 or TRBV6-3 to TRBJ1-1, with a tentative D call TRBD1 (5 bases). There are 18 residues in the CDR3. CDR1 and CDR2 (germline): MNHEY, SVGEGT. V was trimmed by 5 bases and J by 4 bases, leaving 26 bases between them. CDR3 sequence (DNA): TGTGCCAGCAGTACGCAGGGCGTTTGGTCGTCGTCGGCCACTGAAGCTTTCTTT. Its translation is CASSTQGVWSSSATEAFF.

This clone was picked up one time. The chain is built from TRBV4-1 and TRBJ2-7; D is possibly TRBD1 (6 bases). The CDR3 is 15 residues long. The V end was cut by 1 base, the J end by 3 bases, with 13 bases between. The germline gives CDR1 MGHRA, CDR2 YSYEKL. The CDR3, as DNA: TGCGCCAGCAGCCAAGGGTTTGGCAGGGGCTACGAGCAGTACTTC. As protein: CASSQGFGRGYEQYF.

The V gene is TRBV12-3 or TRBV12-4, the J gene TRBJ1-1, with 8 bases identical to TRBD1. CDR3 length equals 13 residues. CDR3 coding DNA: TGTGCAAGCGCCGGACAGGGCCAACTGGAAGCTTTCTTT. Its translation is CASAGQGQLEAFF.

The chain has TRBV29-1 and TRBJ2-3; tentative D call: TRBD1 (5 bases). Germline CDR1 reads SQVTM; CDR2 reads ANQGSEA. The CDR3 consists of 11 residues. The CDR3 loop reads CSQGPADTQYF. CDR3 DNA: TGCAGTCAGGGCCCCGCAGATACGCAGTATTTT.

V is TRBV4-2 and J is TRBJ2-1; D possibly corresponds to TRBD2 (6 bases). Germline V gene lookup returns CDR1 LGHNA and CDR2 YNFKEQ. The CDR3 extends over 13 amino acids. The V and J ends lost 3 bases and 8 bases respectively, with 11 bases between them. This CDR3 is CASSQLLADEQFF. As DNA, the CDR3 is TGTGCCAGCAGCCAGTTACTAGCTGATGAGCAGTTCTTC.

CDR3 nucleotide sequence: TGCGCCAGCAGCTTCGGTCTGGGCAGCCTTCAAGAGACCCAGTACTTC. This translates into CASSFGLGSLQETQYF. The rearrangement uses TRBV5-1 and TRBJ2-5, with unresolved D. The CDR3 runs to 16 residues. Germline assignment: CDR1 SGHRS and CDR2 YFSETQ. With 2 bases removed from V and 2 bases from J, the gap between germline ends came to 16 bases. Full variable domain (rest looked up from reference TRBV5-1 and TRBJ2-5): KAGVTQTPRYLIKTRGQQVTLSCSPISGHRSVSWYQQTPGQGLQFLFEYFSETQRNKGNFPGRFSGRQFSNSRSEMNVSTLELGDSALYLCASSFGLGSLQETQYFGPGTRLLVL.

The genes are TRBV6-5 and TRBJ1-6; 9 bases align to TRBD1. The V gene end was trimmed by 6 bases and the J gene end by 8 bases; junction bases not matched to a gene: 2. The CDR3 is 13 amino acids. Germline V CDR1 and CDR2: MNHEY, SVGAGI. CDR3 amino acids: CASSRDRDSPLHF. CDR3 nucleotides: TGTGCCAGCAGCCGGGACAGGGATTCACCCCTCCACTTT.

The chain recombines TRBV9 with TRBJ2-2; possibly TRBD1 for D (6 bases). This CDR3 has 14 residues. The germline V gene has CDR1 SGDLS and CDR2 YYNGEE. Trimming cost V 6 bases and J 3 bases, with 12 bases left between them. The CDR3 sequence: CASKRGSHTGELFF. The CDR3 DNA follows: TGTGCCAGCAAGAGGGGGAGTCACACCGGGGAGCTGTTTTTT.

The chain joins TRBV9 to TRBJ2-1; 14 bases line up with TRBD2. Looked up from germline, CDR1 is SGDLS and CDR2 is YYNGEE. This CDR3 region has 15 residues. The V and J ends lost 2 bases and 9 bases, in that order; junction bases with no gene match: 4. The CDR3 nucleotides read TGTGCCAGCAGCGTGGGGACTAGCGGGAGTACTGAGCAGTTCTTC. Its protein is CASSVGTSGSTEQFF.

This chain joins TRBV28 and TRBJ2-1, with D unresolved. Trimming stripped 4 bases from V and 6 bases from J, with 7 bases between. Germline V gene lookup returns CDR1 MDHEN and CDR2 SYDVKM. This CDR3 comprises 12 residues. Here the CDR3 reads CASSSPSNEQFF. CDR3 coding DNA: TGTGCCAGCAGTTCCCCTAGCAATGAGCAGTTCTTC.